The 4 T cell receptor beta chains listed next were all sequenced from one sample in a study of T cell responses to AZD1222 COVID-19 vaccine. This table comes from immunoSEQ multiplex PCR, and its TCRdb copy is limited to in-frame clones, with some not included. This repertoire shows about 160,000 clones, about 91% found once; its top ten account for 1% to 1.4%. This material consisted of peripheral blood, taken 28 days after the second AZD1222 dose. These receptors were collected from an adult who received the AZD1222 COVID-19 vaccine.

The chain carries TRBV27 and TRBJ1-5; D gene unclear. Germline V CDR1 and CDR2: MNHEY, SMNVEV (reference sequence). With 2 bases removed from V and 3 bases from J, the gap between germline ends came to 8 bases. CDR3 size: 14 residues. This chain's CDR3 is CASSLGRINQPQHF. DNA for the CDR3: TGTGCCAGCAGTTTAGGGCGGATCAATCAGCCCCAGCATTTT.

This clone was found a few times. The J gene is TRBJ2-1, the V gene TRBV6-5; 8 bases line up with TRBD1. Unmatched junction bases numbered 7, after V lost 4 bases and J lost 5 bases. Germline assignment: CDR1 MNHEY and CDR2 SVGAGI. This CDR3 has 15 residues. The CDR3 sequence is CASSSPRTGHNEQFF. Here the CDR3 DNA reads TGTGCCAGCAGTTCCCCCAGGACAGGGCACAATGAGCAGTTCTTC.

The chain joins TRBV5-6 to TRBJ1-1; D unresolved. This CDR3 has 13 amino acids. The V and J ends lost 4 bases and 1 base respectively, with 8 bases between them. The germline V gene encodes CDR1 SGHDT and CDR2 YYEEEE. The CDR3 region has the DNA TGTGCCAGCAGCGCCGACAAGAACACTGAAGCTTTCTTT. It translates to CASSADKNTEAFF. Filled out from reference TRBV5-6 and TRBJ1-1, the complete variable domain reads DAGVTQSPTHLIKTRGQQVTLRCSPKSGHDTVSWYQQALGQGPQFIFQYYEEEERQRGNFPDRFSGHQFPNYSSELNVNALLLGDSALYLCASSADKNTEAFFGQGTRLTVV.

The count of this clone is one. The V and J genes are TRBV2 and TRBJ2-7; D is unresolved. The CDR3 length is 18 residues. Germline V gene sequence: CDR1 SNHLY, CDR2 FYNNEI. Trimming took 0 bases from V and 0 from J, leaving 18 bases between them. This CDR3 reads CASSEAPDSPSYSYEQYF. CDR3 nucleotides: TGTGCCAGCAGTGAAGCCCCAGACTCACCCTCCTACTCCTACGAGCAGTACTTC. Together with reference TRBV2 and TRBJ2-7, the CDR3 gives the full variable domain: EPEVTQTPSHQVTQMGQEVILRCVPISNHLYFYWYRQILGQKVEFLVSFYNNEISEKSEIFDDQFSVERPDGSNFTLKIRSTKLEDSAMYFCASSEAPDSPSYSYEQYFGPGTRLTVT.